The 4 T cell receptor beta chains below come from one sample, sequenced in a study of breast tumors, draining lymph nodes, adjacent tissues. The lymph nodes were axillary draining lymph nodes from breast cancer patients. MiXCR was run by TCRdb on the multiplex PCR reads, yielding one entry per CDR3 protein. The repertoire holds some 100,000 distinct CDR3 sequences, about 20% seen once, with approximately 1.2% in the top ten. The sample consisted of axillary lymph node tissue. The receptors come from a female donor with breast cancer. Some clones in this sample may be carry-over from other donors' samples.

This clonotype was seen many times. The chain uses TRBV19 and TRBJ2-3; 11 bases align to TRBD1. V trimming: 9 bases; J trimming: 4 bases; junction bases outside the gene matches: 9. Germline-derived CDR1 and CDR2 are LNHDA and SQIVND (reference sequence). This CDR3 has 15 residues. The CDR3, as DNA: TGTGCCAGCGGAAGTCTGGGACAGGGGGCAGATACGCAGTATTTT. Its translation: CASGSLGQGADTQYF.

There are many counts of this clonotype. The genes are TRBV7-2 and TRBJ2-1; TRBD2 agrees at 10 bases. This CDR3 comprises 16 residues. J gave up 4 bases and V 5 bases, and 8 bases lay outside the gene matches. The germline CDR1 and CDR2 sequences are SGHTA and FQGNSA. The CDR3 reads CASSLLSGGTYNEQFF. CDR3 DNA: TGTGCCAGCAGCCTCCTTAGCGGGGGGACTTACAATGAGCAGTTCTTC.

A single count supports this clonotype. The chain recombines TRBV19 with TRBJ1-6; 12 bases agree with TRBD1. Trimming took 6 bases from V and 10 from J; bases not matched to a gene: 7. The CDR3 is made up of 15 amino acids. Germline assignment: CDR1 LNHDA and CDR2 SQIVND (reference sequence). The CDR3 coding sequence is TGTGCCAGTAGAGAAACCGGGACAGGGGGCTCACCCCTCCACTTT. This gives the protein CASRETGTGGSPLHF.

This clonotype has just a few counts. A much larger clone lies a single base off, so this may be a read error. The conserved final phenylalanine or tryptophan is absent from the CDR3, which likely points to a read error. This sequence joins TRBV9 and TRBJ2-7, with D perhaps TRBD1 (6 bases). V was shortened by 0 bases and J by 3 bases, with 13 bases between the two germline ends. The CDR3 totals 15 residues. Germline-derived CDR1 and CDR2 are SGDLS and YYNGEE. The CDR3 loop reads CASSVGTDHRYEQYS. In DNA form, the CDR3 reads TGTGCCAGCAGCGTAGGGACAGATCACCGCTACGAGCAGTACTCC.